The clone carrying this T cell receptor (beta chain) was counted only a few times. Antigen unknown. The entry originates in a study of cytomegalovirus exposure and HLA in healthy donors. The study, taken as a whole, reports: In an earlier analysis, most TCR beta V segments were productive about 87% or about 30% of the time. Some V segments (TRBV6-2 and TRBV6-3 among them) were excluded as indistinguishable. Trimming of TCR beta V- and J-genes showed a link, identified in a later analysis, to a missense DCLRE1C variant.

With 60 Vbeta and 13 Jbeta primers, the PCR was carried out. Here immunoSEQ multiplex PCR was the method, and the copy in TCRdb shows in-frame clones only, minus some. Here the sample spans 180,000 or so clones, about three quarters being singletons. Germline-derived CDR1 and CDR2 are SGHVS and FQNEAQ. V trimming: 4 bases; J trimming: 8 bases; junction bases outside the gene matches: 6. This CDR3 spans 14 amino acids. Sequencing used PBMCs. The V gene is TRBV7-8, the J gene TRBJ2-1; TRBD2 aligns across 9 bases. The source is a man aged 35 to 55 in good health and CMV-seropositive. CDR3 DNA sequence: TGTGCCAGCAGCTCCCAGAGACTAGCGGATGAGCAGTTCTTC. Protein sequence: CASSSQRLADEQFF.